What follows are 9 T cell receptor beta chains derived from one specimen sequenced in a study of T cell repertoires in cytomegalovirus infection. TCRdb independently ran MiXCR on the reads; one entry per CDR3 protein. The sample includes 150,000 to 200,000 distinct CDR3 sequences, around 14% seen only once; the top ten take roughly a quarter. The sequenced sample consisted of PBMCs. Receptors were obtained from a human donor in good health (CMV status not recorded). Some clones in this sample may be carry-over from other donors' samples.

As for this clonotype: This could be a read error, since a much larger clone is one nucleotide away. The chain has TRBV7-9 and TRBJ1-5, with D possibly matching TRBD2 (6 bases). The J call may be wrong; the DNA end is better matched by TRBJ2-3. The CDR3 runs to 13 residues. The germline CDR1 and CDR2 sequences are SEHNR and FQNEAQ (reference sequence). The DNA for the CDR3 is TGTGCCAGCAGCTTGGAGGGTCTTAAGCCCCAGTATTTT. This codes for CASSLEGLKPQYF.

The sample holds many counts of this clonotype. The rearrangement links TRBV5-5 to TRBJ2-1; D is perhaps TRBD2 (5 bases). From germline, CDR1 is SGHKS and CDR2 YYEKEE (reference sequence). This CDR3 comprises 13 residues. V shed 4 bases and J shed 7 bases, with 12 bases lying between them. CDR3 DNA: TGTGCCAGCAGCCGAGGGCCGGGGAATGAGCAGTTCTTC. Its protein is CASSRGPGNEQFF. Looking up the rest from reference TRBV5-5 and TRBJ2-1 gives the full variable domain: DAGVTQSPTHLIKTRGQQVTLRCSPISGHKSVSWYQQVLGQGPQFIFQYYEKEERGRGNFPDRFSARQFPNYSSELNVNALLLGDSALYLCASSRGPGNEQFFGPGTRLTVL.

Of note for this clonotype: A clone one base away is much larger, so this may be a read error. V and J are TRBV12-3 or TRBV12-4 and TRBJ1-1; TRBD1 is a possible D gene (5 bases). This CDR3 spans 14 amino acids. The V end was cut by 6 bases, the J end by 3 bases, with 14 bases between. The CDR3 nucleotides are TGTGCCAGCAGCCCAGGGATTAAGGACACTGAAGCTTTCTTT. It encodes CASSPGIKDTEAFF.

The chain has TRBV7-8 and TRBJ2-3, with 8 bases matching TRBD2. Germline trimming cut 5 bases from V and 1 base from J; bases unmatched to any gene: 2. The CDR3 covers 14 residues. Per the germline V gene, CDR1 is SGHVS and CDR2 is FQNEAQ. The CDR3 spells CASSPGRGTDTQYF. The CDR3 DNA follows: TGTGCCAGCAGCCCCGGGAGGGGCACAGATACGCAGTATTTT.

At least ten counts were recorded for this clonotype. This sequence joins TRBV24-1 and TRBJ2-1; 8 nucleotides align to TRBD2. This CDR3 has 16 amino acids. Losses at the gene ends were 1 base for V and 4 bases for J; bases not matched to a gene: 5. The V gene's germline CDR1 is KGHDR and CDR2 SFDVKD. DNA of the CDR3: TGTGCCACCAGTGATTTATCGGGGGGGACGTACAATGAGCAGTTCTTC. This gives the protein CATSDLSGGTYNEQFF.

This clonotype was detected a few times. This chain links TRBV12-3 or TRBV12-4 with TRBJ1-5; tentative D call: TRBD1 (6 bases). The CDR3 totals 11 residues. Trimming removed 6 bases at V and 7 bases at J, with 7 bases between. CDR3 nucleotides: TGTGCCAGCAGCCAGGGGCAGCCCCAGCATTTT. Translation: CASSQGQPQHF.

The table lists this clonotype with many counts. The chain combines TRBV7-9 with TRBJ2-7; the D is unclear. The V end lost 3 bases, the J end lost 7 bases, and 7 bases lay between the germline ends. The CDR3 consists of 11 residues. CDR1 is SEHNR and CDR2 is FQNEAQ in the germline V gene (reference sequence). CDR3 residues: CASSFSTEQYF. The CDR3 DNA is TGTGCCAGCAGCTTTTCGACAGAGCAGTACTTC.

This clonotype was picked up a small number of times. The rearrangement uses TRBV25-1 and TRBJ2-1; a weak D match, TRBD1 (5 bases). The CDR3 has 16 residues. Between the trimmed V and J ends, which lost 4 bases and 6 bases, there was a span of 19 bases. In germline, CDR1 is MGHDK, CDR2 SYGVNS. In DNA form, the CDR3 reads TGTGCCAGCAGTGGTCCTAGGCAGGGAAAGGGCAATGAGCAGTTCTTC. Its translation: CASSGPRQGKGNEQFF.

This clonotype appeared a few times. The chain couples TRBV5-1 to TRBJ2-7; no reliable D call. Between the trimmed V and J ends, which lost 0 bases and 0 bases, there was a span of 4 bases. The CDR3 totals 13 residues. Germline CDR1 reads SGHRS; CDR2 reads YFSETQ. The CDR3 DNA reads TGCGCCAGCAGCTTGGAAACCTCCTACGAGCAGTACTTC. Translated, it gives CASSLETSYEQYF. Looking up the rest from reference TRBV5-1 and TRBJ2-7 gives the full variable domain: KAGVTQTPRYLIKTRGQQVTLSCSPISGHRSVSWYQQTPGQGLQFLFEYFSETQRNKGNFPGRFSGRQFSNSRSEMNVSTLELGDSALYLCASSLETSYEQYFGPGTRLTVT.